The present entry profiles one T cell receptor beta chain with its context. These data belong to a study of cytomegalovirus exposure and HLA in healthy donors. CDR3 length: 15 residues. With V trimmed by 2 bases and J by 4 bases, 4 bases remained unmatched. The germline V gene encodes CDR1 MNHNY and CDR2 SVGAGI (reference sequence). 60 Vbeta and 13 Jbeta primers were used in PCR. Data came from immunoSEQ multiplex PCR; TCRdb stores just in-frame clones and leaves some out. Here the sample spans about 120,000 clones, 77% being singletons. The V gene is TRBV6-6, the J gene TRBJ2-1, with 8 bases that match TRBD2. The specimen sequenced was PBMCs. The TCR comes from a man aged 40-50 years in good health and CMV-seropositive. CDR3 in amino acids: CASSYVSGGYNEQFF. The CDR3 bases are TGTGCCAGCAGTTACGTCAGCGGGGGATACAATGAGCAGTTCTTC.